The sequence of this TCR beta chain was determined in a study of PD-L1 blockade in urothelial cancer. Findings and limits, study-wide: Below-median pretreatment blood TCR clonality was associated with improved progression-free and overall survival.

The table came from immunoSEQ multiplex PCR; TCRdb's copy has only in-frame clones and leaves some out. There are 95,000 or so clones in the sample; around 86% occur only once, and about 2% lies in the top ten. Note on this clone: Its antigen is not known.

Trimming took off 5 bases at V and 6 bases at J, with 17 bases between the two ends. Germline lookup yields CDR1 SGHTA and CDR2 FQGNSA. The CDR3 length is 15 residues. Specified time point: pretreatment peripheral blood. Each individual provided 1 to 8 samples (taken pretreatment and on-treatment). This clonotype was obtained from a man aged 55 to 70 with urothelial cancer. The V call is TRBV7-2, the J call TRBJ2-4; D possibly corresponds to TRBD2 (7 bases). The source was PBMCs, collected around atezolizumab (anti-PD-L1) treatment. The CDR3 coding sequence is TGTGCCAGCAGCCGAGGGGGGGTTTATGTAAACATTCAGTACTTC. It codes for CASSRGGVYVNIQYF.